This TCR beta chain was profiled in a study of identical twins. Template switching, a step in the protocol, added a universal primer site, and cDNA carried unique molecular identifiers. TCRdb itself ran the 5' RACE reads through MiXCR, one entry per CDR3 protein. The sample holds around 550,000 distinct CDR3 sequences, about 16% seen once. This clonotype was recorded at least ten times. These sequences were also reported in another study, on yellow fever vaccine responses in identical twins.

Sequenced input: CD4+ T cells sorted from blood. The TCR was taken from a woman aged 18 to 35 in good health.

The CDR3 here is CASSLVLAETQYF. The DNA of the CDR3 is TGTGCCAGCAGCTTAGTCCTAGCTGAGACCCAGTACTTC. The chain carries TRBV7-8 and TRBJ2-5, with a possible D match to TRBD2 (5 bases). V was pared by 1 base and J by 5 bases, with 8 bases between. Germline assignment: CDR1 SGHVS and CDR2 FQNEAQ. This CDR3 region has 13 residues.